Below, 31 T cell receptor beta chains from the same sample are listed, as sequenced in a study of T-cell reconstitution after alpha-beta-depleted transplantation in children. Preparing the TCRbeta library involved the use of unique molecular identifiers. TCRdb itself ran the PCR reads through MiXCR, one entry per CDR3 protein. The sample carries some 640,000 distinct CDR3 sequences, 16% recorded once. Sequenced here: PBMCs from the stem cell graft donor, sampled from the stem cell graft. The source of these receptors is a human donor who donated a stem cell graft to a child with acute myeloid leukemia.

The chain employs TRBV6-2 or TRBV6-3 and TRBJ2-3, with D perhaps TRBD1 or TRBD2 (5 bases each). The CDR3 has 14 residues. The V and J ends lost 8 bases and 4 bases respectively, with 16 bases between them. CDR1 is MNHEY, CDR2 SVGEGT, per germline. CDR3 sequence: CASRGGYSPDTQYF. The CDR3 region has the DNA TGTGCCAGCCGGGGCGGCTACAGTCCAGATACGCAGTATTTT.

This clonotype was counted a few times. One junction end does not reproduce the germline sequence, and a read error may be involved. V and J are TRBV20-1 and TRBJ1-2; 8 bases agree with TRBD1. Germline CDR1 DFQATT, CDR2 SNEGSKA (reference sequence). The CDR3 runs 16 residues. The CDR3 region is CCARTGQGHPIDGYTF. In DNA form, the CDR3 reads TGCTGTGCTAGAACCGGACAGGGCCATCCAATAGATGGCTACACCTTC.

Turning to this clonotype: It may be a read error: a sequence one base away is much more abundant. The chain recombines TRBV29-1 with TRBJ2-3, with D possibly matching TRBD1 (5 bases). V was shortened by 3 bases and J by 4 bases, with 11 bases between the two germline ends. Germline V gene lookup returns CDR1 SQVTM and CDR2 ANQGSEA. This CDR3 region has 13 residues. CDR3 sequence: CSVDLGVPDTQYF. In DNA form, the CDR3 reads TGCAGCGTTGACTTAGGGGTGCCAGATACGCAGTATTTT.

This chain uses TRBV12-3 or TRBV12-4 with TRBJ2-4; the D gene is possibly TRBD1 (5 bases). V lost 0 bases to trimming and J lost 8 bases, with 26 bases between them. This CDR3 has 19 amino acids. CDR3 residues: CASSLATLEHRPGIYIQYF. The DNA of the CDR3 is TGTGCCAGCAGTTTAGCCACTCTGGAACACAGGCCTGGAATATACATTCAGTACTTC.

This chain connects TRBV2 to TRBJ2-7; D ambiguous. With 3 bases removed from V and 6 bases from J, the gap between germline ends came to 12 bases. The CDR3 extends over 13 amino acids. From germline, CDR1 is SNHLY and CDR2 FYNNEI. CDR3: CASSERSRSEQYV. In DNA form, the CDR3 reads TGTGCCAGCAGTGAGAGGAGCAGGAGCGAGCAGTACGTC.

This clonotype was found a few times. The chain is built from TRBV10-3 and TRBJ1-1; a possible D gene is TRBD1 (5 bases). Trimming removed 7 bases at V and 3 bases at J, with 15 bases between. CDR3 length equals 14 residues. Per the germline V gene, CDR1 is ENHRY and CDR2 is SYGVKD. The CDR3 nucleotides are TGTGCCATCAAAATGGCTGGGGGGGACACTGAAGCTTTCTTT. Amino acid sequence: CAIKMAGGDTEAFF.

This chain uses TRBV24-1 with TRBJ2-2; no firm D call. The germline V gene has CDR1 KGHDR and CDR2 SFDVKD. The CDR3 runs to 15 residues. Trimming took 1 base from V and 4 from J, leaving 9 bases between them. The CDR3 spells CATSDFSGLTGELFF. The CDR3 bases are TGTGCCACCAGTGATTTCTCCGGGCTCACCGGGGAGCTGTTTTTT.

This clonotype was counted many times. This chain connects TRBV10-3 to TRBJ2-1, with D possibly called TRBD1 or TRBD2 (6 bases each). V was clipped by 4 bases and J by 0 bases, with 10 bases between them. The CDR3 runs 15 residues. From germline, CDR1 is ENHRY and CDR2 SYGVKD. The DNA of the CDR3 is TGTGCCATCAGTGCGCGGGACAACTCCTACAATGAGCAGTTCTTC. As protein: CAISARDNSYNEQFF.

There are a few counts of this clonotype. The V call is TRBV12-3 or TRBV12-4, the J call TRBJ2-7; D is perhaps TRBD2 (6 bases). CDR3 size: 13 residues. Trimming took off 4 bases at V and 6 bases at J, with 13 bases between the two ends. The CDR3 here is CASSSWDSREQYV. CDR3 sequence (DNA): TGTGCCAGCAGTTCTTGGGACTCCCGCGAGCAGTACGTC.

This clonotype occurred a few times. The CDR3 DNA reads as TGTGCCAGCAGTTACACTAGCGGCCAGAGCTCCTACAATGAGCAGTTCTTC. This encodes CASSYTSGQSSYNEQFF. V is TRBV12-3 or TRBV12-4 and J is TRBJ2-1; TRBD2 matches at 8 bases. Losses at the gene ends were 4 bases for V and 0 bases for J; bases not matched to a gene: 8. This CDR3 comprises 17 residues.

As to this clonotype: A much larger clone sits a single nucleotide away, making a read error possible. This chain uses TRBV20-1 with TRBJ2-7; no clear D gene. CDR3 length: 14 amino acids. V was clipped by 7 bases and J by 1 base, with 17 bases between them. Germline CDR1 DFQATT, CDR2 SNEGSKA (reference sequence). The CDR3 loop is CSVGAGSRSYEQYF. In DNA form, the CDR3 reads TGCAGTGTCGGAGCCGGCTCGCGTTCCTACGAGCAGTACTTC.

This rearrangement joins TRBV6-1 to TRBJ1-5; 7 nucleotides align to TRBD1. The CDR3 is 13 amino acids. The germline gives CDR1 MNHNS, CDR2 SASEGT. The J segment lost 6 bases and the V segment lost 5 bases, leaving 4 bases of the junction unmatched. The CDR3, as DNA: TGTGCCAGCAGTCCTCCAGGGGGTCAGCCCCAGCATTTT. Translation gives CASSPPGGQPQHF.

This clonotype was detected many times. CDR3 sequence (DNA): TGTGCCAGCAGTGAATACGTCAGATCCTACAATGAGCAGTTCTTC. Translating it yields CASSEYVRSYNEQFF. V usage is TRBV25-1 and J usage is TRBJ2-1; no clear D gene. The V gene lost 0 bases and the J gene lost 1 base, with 7 bases spanning the gap. Per the germline V gene, CDR1 is MGHDK and CDR2 is SYGVNS. The CDR3 extends over 15 amino acids.

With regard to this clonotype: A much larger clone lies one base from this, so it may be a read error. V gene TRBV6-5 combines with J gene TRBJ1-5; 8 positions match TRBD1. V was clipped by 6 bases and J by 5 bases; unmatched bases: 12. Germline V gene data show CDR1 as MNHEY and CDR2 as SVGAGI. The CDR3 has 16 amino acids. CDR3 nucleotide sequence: TGTGCCAGCAGATACGGAACCGGACAGGGAGATCAGCCCCAGCATTTT. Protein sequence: CASRYGTGQGDQPQHF.

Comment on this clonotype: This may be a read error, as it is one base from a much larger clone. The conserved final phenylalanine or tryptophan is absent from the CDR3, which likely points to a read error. CDR3 sequence reads: CASSSGLTQETQYL. The CDR3, as DNA: TGTGCCAGCAGCTCAGGGTTGACCCAAGAGACCCAGTACCTC. V is TRBV7-2 and J is TRBJ2-5, with D perhaps matching TRBD1 (5 bases). Germline loops: CDR1 SGHTA, CDR2 FQGNSA. V was cut by 4 bases and J by 1 base, with 10 bases left in between. The CDR3 extends over 14 amino acids.

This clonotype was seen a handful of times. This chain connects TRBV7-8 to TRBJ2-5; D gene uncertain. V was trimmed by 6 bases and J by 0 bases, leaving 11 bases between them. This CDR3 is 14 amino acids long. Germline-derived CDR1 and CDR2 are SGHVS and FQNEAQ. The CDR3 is CASSYVAYQETQYF. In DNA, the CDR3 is TGTGCCAGCAGTTATGTCGCGTACCAAGAGACCCAGTACTTC.

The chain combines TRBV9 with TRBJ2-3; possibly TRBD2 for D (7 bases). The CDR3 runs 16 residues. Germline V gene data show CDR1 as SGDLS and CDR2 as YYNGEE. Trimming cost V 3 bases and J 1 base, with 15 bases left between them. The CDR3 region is CASSADLGGRTDTQYF. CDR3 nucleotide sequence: TGTGCCAGCAGCGCCGATTTGGGGGGGCGCACAGATACGCAGTATTTT.

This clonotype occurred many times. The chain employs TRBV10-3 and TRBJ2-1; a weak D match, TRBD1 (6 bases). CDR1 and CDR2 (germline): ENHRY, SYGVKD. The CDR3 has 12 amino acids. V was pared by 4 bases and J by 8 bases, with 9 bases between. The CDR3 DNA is TGTGCCATCAGTGCGTCAGGGGATGAGCAGTTCTTC. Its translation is CAISASGDEQFF.

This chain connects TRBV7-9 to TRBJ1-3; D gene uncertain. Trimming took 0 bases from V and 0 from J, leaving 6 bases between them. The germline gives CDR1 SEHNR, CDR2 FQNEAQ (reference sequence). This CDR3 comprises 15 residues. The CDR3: CASSLASVSGNTIYF. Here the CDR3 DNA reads TGTGCCAGCAGCTTAGCGTCCGTCTCTGGAAACACCATATATTTT. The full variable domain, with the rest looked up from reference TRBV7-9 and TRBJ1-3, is DTGVSQNPRHKITKRGQNVTFRCDPISEHNRLYWYRQTLGQGPEFLTYFQNEAQLEKSRLLSDRFSAERPKGSFSTLEIQRTEQGDSAMYLCASSLASVSGNTIYFGEGSWLTVV.

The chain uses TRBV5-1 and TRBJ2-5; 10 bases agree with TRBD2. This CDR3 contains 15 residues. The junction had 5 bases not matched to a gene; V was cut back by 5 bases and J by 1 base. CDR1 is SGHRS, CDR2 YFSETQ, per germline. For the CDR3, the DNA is TGCGCCAGCAGGGGAGCGGGGGGGTCCCAAGAGACCCAGTACTTC. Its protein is CASRGAGGSQETQYF.

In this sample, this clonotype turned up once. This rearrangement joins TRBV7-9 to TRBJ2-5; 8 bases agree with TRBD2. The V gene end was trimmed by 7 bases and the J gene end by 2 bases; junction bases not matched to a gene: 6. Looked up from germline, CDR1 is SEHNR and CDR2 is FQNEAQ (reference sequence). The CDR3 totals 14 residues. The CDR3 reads CASKFAGGQETQYF. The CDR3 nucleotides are TGTGCCAGCAAATTTGCGGGGGGACAAGAGACCCAGTACTTC.

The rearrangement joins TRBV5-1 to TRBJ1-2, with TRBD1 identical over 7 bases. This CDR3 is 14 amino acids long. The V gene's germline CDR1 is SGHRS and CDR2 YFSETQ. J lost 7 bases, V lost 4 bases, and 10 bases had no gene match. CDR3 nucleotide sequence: TGCGCCAGCAGCGGCCTCACAGGGGACGGTGGCTACACCTTC. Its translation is CASSGLTGDGGYTF.

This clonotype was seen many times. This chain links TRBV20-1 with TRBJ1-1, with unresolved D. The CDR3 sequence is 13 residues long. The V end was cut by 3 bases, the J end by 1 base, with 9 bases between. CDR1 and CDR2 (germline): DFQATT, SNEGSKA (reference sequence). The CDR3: CSASPTANTEAFF. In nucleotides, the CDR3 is TGCAGTGCTAGCCCCACAGCGAACACTGAAGCTTTCTTT.

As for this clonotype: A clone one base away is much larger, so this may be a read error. The CDR3 DNA reads TGCGGCGTTGCAGGGGGCGCGTCAGATACGCAGTATTTT. Amino acid sequence: CGVAGGASDTQYF. The gene calls are TRBV29-1 and TRBJ2-3, with 8 bases fitting TRBD1. The CDR3 loop spans 13 amino acids. Germline assignment: CDR1 SQVTM and CDR2 ANQGSEA.

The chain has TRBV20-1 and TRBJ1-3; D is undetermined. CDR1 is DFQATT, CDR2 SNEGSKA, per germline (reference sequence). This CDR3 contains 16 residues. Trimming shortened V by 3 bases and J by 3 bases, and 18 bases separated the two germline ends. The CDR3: CSARDYGRPGGNTIYF. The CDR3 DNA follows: TGCAGTGCTAGGGATTACGGCAGACCTGGTGGAAACACCATATATTTT.

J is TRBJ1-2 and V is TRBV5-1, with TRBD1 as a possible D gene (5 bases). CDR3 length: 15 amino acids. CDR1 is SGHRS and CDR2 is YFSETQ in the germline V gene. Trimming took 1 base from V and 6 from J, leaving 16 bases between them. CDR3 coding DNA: TGCGCCAGCAGCTTGACAGGACATCAGACGGATGGCTACACCTTC. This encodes CASSLTGHQTDGYTF.

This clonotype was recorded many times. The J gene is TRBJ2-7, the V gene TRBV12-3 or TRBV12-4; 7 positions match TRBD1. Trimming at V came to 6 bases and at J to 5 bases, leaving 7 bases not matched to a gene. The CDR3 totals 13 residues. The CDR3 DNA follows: TGTGCCAGCAGACTGGGACAGTTCGACGAGCAGTACGTC. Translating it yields CASRLGQFDEQYV.

CDR3 protein: CASSPEVYGTGIIAKNIQYF. For the CDR3, the DNA is TGTGCCAGCAGTCCGGAGGTGTACGGGACAGGGATTATAGCCAAAAACATTCAGTACTTC. The chain joins TRBV6-2 or TRBV6-3 to TRBJ2-4; TRBD1 matches at 9 bases. V was clipped by 5 bases and J by 0 bases; unmatched bases: 17. CDR1 is MNHEY, CDR2 SVGEGT, per germline. The CDR3 spans 20 residues.

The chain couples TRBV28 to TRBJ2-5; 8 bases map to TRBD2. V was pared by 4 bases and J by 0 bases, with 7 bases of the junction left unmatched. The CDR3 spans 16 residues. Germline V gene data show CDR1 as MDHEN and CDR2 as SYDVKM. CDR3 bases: TGTGCCAGCAGTTCCTTAGCGGGACTGAACCAAGAGACCCAGTACTTC. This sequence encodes CASSSLAGLNQETQYF.

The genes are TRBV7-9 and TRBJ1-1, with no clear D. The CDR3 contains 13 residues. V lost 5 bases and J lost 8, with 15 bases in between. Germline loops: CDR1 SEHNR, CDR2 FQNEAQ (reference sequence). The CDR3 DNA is TGTGCCAGCAGCCTTGACCTAACGGGGGAAGCTTTCTTT. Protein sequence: CASSLDLTGEAFF.

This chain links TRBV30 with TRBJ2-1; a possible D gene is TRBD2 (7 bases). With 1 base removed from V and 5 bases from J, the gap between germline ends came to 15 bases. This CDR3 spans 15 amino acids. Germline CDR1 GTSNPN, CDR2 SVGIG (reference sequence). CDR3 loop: CAWSGRGAPHNEQFF. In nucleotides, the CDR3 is TGTGCCTGGAGTGGTCGGGGGGCGCCCCACAATGAGCAGTTCTTC.